This TCR beta chain originates from a study of OX40 agonist ivuxolimab in advanced cancers. On this clone: The antigen is unknown.

This table comes from immunoSEQ multiplex PCR, and its TCRdb copy is limited to in-frame clones, with some not included. Of approximately 41,000 clones detected, about 89% appear once; the ten largest clones hold around 43%. General study points: CD8+ T cells showed, on average, more clonal expansion than CD4+ cells.

The TCR comes from an adult with an advanced solid tumor such as melanoma, head and neck, liver or kidney cancer. This sample comprised CD4+ or CD8+ T cells sorted from blood, obtained in a trial of the OX40 agonist ivuxolimab.

The CDR3 loop reads CASGTESSYNSPLHF. The DNA for the CDR3 is TGTGCCAGTGGGACAGAGAGCTCCTATAATTCACCCCTCCACTTT. J is TRBJ1-6 and V is TRBV6-6; 7 bases are a match to TRBD1. V gave up 9 bases and J gave up 0 bases; unmatched junction bases: 5. This CDR3 region has 15 residues. Germline CDR1 reads MNHNY; CDR2 reads SVGAGI (reference sequence).